This note documents a single TCR beta chain sequence. The data originate from a study of T cell responses to AZD1222 COVID-19 vaccine. The germline V gene encodes CDR1 MNHEY and CDR2 SVGAGI. After removal of 8 bases from V and 1 base from J, the junction contained 10 bases not matched to a gene. The CDR3 is 15 residues long. TCRdb's table, derived via immunoSEQ multiplex PCR, lists solely in-frame clones and lacks some. The table has roughly 65,000 clones, approximately 80% seen once. The material sequenced was peripheral blood, taken on day 0 of AZD1222 vaccination. This clonotype was sampled from an adult in good health. The rearrangement uses TRBV6-5 and TRBJ1-1; 7 bases align to TRBD1. Here the CDR3 reads CASYSGRGRNTEAFF. CDR3 DNA: TGTGCCAGCTATTCTGGAAGGGGGCGGAACACTGAAGCTTTCTTT.